This TCR beta chain derives from a study of T cells in Graves' hyperthyroidism and ophthalmopathy (dated by TCRdb to about 2019). Turning to the overall study: Peripheral blood was collected at initial diagnosis, before any treatment. A discovery cohort of about a hundred patients, roughly 45 with Graves' ophthalmopathy and under 60 with stable Graves' hyperthyroidism, was used to find distinguishing TCR V-J signatures. Prospective prediction of ophthalmopathy was tested in an independent validation cohort of 18 to 20 hyperthyroidism patients and 17 patients who later progressed to ophthalmopathy. The 100 or so discovery patients were divided at random into training and test sets in a 7:3 ratio. In several Graves' hyperthyroidism patients, the study also compared T-cell repertoires from thyroid tissue with T-cell repertoires from blood. Following sampling, methimazole starting at 30 mg daily was given to hyperthyroidism patients, and high-dose intravenous methylprednisolone was given to ophthalmopathy patients. TCR Vbeta CDR3 sequencing of 120 to 150 peripheral blood samples (about 45 ophthalmopathy, roughly 72 hyperthyroidism and roughly 17 progressor patients) is reported in the paper. The paper's findings and limits, for the study overall: No statistical method was used to fix the sample size in advance, and group allocation was not hidden from the investigators. In validation, the model predicted progression to ophthalmopathy with 55% to 71% sensitivity and 72% to 85% specificity, a median of around 6.6 months before onset. A model built on a 13 V-J signature distinguished ophthalmopathy from stable hyperthyroidism, reaching 85% to 90% sensitivity and about 81% specificity in cross-validation and 80%/75% in testing. Most expanded thyroid clonotypes (frequency above 0.001) were also detected in blood, suggesting blood repertoires may reflect thyroid immune responses.

Including the terminal cysteine and phenylalanine, the CDR3 comprises 15 residues. Kept here is only the CDR3 DNA, which spans 45 bases and is read in frame from base 1. Relative to germline, V is missing 6 bases and J is missing 4 bases, with 10 bases of the junction outside any gene match. Via the germline V gene, CDR1 is MNHNS and CDR2 SASEGT. Graves' hyperthyroidism was defined as stable when no progression to ophthalmopathy occurred over 18 months of follow-up. Hyperthyroidism patients were newly diagnosed, had a disease duration of under 2 months, and were aged 18 to 65 years. The study excluded patients with uncontrolled infections, other autoimmune diseases, pregnancy or lactation. Diagnoses were established on the basis of clinical symptoms, serum thyroxine and TRAb, thyroid ultrasound, and orbital computed tomography. Ficoll-Paque density gradient centrifugation was used to isolate PBMCs from approximately 10 ml of fresh peripheral blood. Total RNA was extracted with Trizol reagent, and quality was checked on an Agilent 2100 Bioanalyzer.

Regarding this clonotype: No cognate antigen has been identified for it. The sample holds no much larger clone one base away, and base qualities are not on file.

TCR beta CDR3 regions were amplified from RNA transcripts. The TCR CDR3 was subjected to a first round of RT-PCR using the HTBI primer set and the Qiagen OneStep RT-PCR kit. A second multiplex PCR round built the libraries, followed by size selection and purification. Libraries were sequenced paired-end with 100 bp reads on an Illumina HiSeq2000. The study's own analysis went as follows. Raw data were processed with SOAPnuke, discarding reads with adapters, uncalled bases, mean Phred below 15, or no exact constant-primer or identifier match. High-quality paired reads were merged using COPE v1.2.5, and each unique nucleotide sequence was defined as a clonotype. MiTCR v1.1 was used to align the clonotypes against IMGT TRBV, TRBD and TRBJ reference segments. The analysis included only V-J combinations with a frequency above 0.0001, which together covered roughly 99% of the repertoires. A TCS score was defined as the ratio of F50 (clonal expansion) to E x V (chaos), with BLOSUM62-based TCRdist applied between CDR3 peptides within each V-J. Welch's t-statistics and random forest reduced just over 500 V-J features to 10 to 15, which were used in a naive Bayes classifier (R e1071). Starting from the raw public reads, TCRdb applied fastp trimming at Q25, assembled clones with MiXCR and retained in-frame beta chains. Each record represents a unique CDR3 protein, reported with the most common genes and DNA among its rows. TCRdb, not the original authors, processed these V and J calls. The sample table lists more than 450,000 distinct CDR3 sequences, 14% of them with a count of one. Together, the top ten hold over 11% of the sample.

The material sequenced was blood. This clonotype originated in a woman in her thirties or forties with Graves' hyperthyroidism. The V and J genes are TRBV6-1 and TRBJ2-3; TRBD1 matches 7 bases in the middle. The CDR3 loop reads CASRTGTATSDTQYF. The sequence in DNA is TGTGCCAGCAGAACCGGGACAGCCACCTCAGATACGCAGTATTTT.